The source of this TCR beta chain is a study of shared T cell receptors in the human thymus. V dropped 3 bases and J dropped 7 bases, with 8 bases sitting between them. The CDR3 is 11 residues long. Germline lookup yields CDR1 SGHNT and CDR2 YYREEE (reference sequence). The table came from immunoSEQ multiplex PCR; TCRdb's copy has only in-frame clones and leaves some out. The data hold 500,000 to 850,000 clones, with around 87% observed a single time. The sample was also reused in another study, on human thymus T cells. That source adds: Healthy Finnish infants undergoing corrective surgery for congenital heart defects were used as donors. Thymic resections from corrective heart surgery supplied the tissue. Across thymic and blood repertoires, the usage of V and J genes appeared to be biased. Related work found strong thymic repertoire overlap between unrelated individuals.

The clonotype comes from a boy younger than two with a congenital heart defect. The chain combines TRBV5-4 with TRBJ2-7; D not certain. Specimen: thymocytes. The CDR3 loop is CASSSSREQYF. As DNA, the CDR3 is TGTGCCAGCAGCTCCTCGCGGGAGCAGTACTTC.